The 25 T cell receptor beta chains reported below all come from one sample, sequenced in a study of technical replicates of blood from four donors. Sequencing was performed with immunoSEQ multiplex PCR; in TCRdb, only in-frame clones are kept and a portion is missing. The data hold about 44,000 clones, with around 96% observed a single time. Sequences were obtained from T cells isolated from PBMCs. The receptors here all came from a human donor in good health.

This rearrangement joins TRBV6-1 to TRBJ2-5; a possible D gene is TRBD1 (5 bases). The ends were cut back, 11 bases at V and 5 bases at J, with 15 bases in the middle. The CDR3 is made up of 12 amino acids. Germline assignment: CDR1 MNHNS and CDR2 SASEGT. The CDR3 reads CAAAQTDETQYF. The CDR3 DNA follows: TGTGCCGCAGCCCAGACAGACGAGACCCAGTACTTC.

The CDR3 DNA reads as TGTGCCAGTAGTATGGTTGCAGGTAGCTATGGCTACACCTTC. Its translation is CASSMVAGSYGYTF. The chain carries TRBV19 and TRBJ1-2; D remains unclear. V lost 3 bases and J lost 4, with 12 bases in between. This CDR3 contains 14 residues. Germline-derived CDR1 and CDR2 are LNHDA and SQIVND (reference sequence).

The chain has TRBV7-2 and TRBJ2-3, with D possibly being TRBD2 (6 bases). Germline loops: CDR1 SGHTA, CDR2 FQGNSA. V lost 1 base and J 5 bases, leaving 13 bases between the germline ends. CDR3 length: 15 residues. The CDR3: CASSLVDRGGDTQYF. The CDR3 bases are TGTGCCAGCAGCTTAGTAGATCGGGGAGGAGATACGCAGTATTTT.

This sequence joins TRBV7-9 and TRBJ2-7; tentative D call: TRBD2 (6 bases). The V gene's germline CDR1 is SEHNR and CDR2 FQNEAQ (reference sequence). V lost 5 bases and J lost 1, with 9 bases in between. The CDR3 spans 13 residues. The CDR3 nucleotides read TGTGCCAGCAGCCGGAGGGAATCCTACGAGCAGTACTTC. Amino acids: CASSRRESYEQYF.

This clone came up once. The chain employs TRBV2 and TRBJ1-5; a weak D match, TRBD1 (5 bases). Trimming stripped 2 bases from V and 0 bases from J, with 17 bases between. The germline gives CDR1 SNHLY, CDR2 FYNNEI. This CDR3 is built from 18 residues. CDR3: CASSEITHPGNSNQPQHF. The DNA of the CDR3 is TGTGCCAGCAGTGAAATTACCCATCCAGGGAATAGCAATCAGCCCCAGCATTTT.

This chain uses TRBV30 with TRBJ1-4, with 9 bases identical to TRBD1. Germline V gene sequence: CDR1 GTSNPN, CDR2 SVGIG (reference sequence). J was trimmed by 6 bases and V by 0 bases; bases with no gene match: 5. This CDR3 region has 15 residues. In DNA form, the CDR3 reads TGTGCCTGGAGTGTTATCGGGACAGGGCATGAAAAACTGTTTTTT. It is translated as CAWSVIGTGHEKLFF.

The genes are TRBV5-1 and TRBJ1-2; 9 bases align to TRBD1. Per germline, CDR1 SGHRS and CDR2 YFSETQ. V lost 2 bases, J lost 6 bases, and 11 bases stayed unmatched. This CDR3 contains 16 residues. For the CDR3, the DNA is TGCGCCAGCAGCTTCCCCGGACAGGGGCAGGGGGATGGCTACACCTTC. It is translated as CASSFPGQGQGDGYTF.

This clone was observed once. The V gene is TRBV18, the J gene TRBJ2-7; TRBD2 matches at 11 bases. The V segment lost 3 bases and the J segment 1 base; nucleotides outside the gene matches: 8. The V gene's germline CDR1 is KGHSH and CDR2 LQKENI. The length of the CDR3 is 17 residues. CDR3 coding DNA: TGTGCCAGCTCACCCCGGACTAGCGGGTACCTATCCTACGAGCAGTACTTC. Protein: CASSPRTSGYLSYEQYF.

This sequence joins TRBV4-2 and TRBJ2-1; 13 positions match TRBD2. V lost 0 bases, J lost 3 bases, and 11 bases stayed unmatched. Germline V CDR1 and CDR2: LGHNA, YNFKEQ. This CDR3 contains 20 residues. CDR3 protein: CASSQDILAGGPLYYNEQFF. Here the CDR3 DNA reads TGTGCCAGCAGCCAAGATATACTAGCGGGAGGGCCCCTCTACTACAATGAGCAGTTCTTC.

CDR3 DNA: TGCGCCAGCAGCCAATCTCTTGCGGGGGTAGGACAGCCCCAGCATTTT. Amino acid sequence: CASSQSLAGVGQPQHF. The gene calls are TRBV4-3 and TRBJ1-5; D is possibly TRBD1 (5 bases). This CDR3 spans 16 amino acids. Germline CDR1 LGHNA, CDR2 YSLEER. The germline V and J ends were trimmed by 2 bases and 7 bases, with 18 bases remaining between them.

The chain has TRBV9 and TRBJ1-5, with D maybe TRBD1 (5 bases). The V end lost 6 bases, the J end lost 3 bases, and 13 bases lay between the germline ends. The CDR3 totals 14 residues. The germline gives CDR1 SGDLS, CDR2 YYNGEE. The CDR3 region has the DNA TGTGCCAGCAACCGCCAAGGGGACAATCAGCCCCAGCATTTT. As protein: CASNRQGDNQPQHF. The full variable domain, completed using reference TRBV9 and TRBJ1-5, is DSGVTQTPKHLITATGQRVTLRCSPRSGDLSVYWYQQSLDQGLQFLIQYYNGEERAKGNILERFSAQQFPDLHSELNLSSLELGDSALYFCASNRQGDNQPQHFGDGTRLSIL.

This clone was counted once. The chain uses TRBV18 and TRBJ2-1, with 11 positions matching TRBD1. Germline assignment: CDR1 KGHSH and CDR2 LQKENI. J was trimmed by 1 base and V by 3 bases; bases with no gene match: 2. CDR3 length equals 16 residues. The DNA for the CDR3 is TGTGCCAGCTCACCCCGGGACAGGGGGTCCTACAATGAGCAGTTCTTC. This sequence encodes CASSPRDRGSYNEQFF.

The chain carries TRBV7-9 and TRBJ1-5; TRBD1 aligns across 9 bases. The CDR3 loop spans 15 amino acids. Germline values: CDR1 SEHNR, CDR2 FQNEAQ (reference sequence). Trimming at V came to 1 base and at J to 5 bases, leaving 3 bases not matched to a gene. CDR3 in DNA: TGTGCCAGCAGCTTAGGGACAGGGGACTATCAGCCCCAGCATTTT. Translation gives CASSLGTGDYQPQHF.

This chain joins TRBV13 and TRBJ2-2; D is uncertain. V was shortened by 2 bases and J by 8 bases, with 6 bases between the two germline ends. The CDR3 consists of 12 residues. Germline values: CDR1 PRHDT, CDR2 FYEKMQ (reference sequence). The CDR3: CASSLSPGELFF. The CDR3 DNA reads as TGTGCCAGCAGCTTATCTCCTGGGGAGCTGTTTTTT.

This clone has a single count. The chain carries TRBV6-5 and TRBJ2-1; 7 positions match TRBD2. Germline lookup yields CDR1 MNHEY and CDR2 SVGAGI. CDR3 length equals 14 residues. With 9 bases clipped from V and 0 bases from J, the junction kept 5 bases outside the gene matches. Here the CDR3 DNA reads TGTGCCAGTCAGCGGGGACTCTCCTACAATGAGCAGTTCTTC. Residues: CASQRGLSYNEQFF.

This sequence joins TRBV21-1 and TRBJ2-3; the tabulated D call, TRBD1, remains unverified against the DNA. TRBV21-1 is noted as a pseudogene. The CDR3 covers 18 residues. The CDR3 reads CASSKVGVLRTGGYTQYF. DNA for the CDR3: TGTGCCAGCAGCAAAGTGGGAGTACTTAGGACAGGGGGGTATACGCAGTATTTT.

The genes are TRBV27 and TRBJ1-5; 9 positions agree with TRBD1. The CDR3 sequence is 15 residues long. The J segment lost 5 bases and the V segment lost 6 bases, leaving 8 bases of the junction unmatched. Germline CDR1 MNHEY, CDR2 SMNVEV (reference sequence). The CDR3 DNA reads TGTGCCAGCAGCTCCGGGACAGGGCCTCATCAGCCCCAGCATTTT. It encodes CASSSGTGPHQPQHF.

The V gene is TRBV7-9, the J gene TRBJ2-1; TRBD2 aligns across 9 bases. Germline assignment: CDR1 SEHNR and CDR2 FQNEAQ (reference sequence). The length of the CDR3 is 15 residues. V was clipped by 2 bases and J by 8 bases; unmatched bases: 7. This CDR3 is CASSLYSGSRHEQFF. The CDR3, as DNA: TGTGCCAGCAGCTTATATAGCGGGAGCAGGCATGAGCAGTTCTTC.

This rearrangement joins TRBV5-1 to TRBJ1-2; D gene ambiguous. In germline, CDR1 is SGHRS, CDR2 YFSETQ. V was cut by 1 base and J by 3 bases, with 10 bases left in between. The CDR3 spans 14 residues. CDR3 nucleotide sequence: TGCGCCAGCAGCTTGACCACTACTGACTATGGCTACACCTTC. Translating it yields CASSLTTTDYGYTF.

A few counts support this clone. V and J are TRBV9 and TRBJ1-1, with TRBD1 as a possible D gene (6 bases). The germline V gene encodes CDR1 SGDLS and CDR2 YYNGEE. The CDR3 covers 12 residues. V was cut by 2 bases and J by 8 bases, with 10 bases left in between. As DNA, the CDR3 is TGTGCCAGCAGCGTCGGGGGGCTCGAAGCTTTCTTT. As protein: CASSVGGLEAFF.

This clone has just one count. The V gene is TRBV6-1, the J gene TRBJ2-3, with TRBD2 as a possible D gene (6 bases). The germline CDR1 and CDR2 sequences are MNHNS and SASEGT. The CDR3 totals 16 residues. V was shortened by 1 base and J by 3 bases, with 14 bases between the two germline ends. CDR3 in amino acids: CASSEGIGRTTDTQYF. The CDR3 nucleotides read TGTGCCAGCAGTGAAGGGATAGGGAGGACTACAGATACGCAGTATTTT.

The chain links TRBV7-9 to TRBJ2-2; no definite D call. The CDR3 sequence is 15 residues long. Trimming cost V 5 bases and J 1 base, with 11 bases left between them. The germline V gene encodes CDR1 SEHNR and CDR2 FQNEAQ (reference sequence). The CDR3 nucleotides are TGTGCCAGCAGCCAAATCACAGAGAACACCGGGGAGCTGTTTTTT. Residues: CASSQITENTGELFF. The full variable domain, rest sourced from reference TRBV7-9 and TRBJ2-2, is DTGVSQNPRHKITKRGQNVTFRCDPISEHNRLYWYRQTLGQGPEFLTYFQNEAQLEKSRLLSDRFSAERPKGSFSTLEIQRTEQGDSAMYLCASSQITENTGELFFGEGSRLTVL.

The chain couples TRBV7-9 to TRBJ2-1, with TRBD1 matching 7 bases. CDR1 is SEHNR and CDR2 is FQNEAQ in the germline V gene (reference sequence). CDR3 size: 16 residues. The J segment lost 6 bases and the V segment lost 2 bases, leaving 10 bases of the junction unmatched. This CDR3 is CASSLFHGTVGNEQFF. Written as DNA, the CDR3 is TGTGCCAGCAGCTTATTTCACGGGACAGTTGGCAATGAGCAGTTCTTC.

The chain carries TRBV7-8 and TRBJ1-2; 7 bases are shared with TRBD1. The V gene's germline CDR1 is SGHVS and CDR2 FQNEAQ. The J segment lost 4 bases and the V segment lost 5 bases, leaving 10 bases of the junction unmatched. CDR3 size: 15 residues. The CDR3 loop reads CASSPPGTESYGYTF. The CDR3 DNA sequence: TGTGCCAGCAGCCCTCCCGGGACAGAATCCTATGGCTACACCTTC.

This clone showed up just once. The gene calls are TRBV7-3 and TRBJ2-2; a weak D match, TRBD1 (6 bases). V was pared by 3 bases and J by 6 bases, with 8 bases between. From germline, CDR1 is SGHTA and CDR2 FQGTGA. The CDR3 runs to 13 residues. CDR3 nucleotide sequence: TGTGCCAGCAGCTTTGGGGGCTCCGGGGAGCTGTTTTTT. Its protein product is CASSFGGSGELFF.